These 17 T cell receptor beta chains originate from one sample sequenced in a study of graft-versus-host responses after intestinal transplantation. These receptors lack a known antigen. Measured with immunoSEQ multiplex PCR; TCRdb has only the in-frame clones, and not every one. The table includes 80,000 to 100,000 clones, 92% detected once. Sequencing was performed on unstimulated CD4+ T cells sorted from spleen or lymph node cells, taken before intestinal transplant. The receptors stem from a human donor who received an intestinal transplant.

This clone was seen once. The chain carries TRBV12-5 and TRBJ1-6, with 7 bases lining up with TRBD1. The length of the CDR3 is 14 residues. The trim removed 1 base at V and 6 bases at J, leaving 0 bases unmatched. Germline V gene data show CDR1 as LGHNT and CDR2 as FRNRAP. CDR3 sequence: CASGLGQGNSPLHF. CDR3 DNA sequence: TGTGCTAGTGGTTTGGGACAGGGTAATTCACCCCTCCACTTT.

The chain joins TRBV4-1 to TRBJ1-5; 7 nucleotides match TRBD1. Trimming at V came to 5 bases and at J to 3 bases, leaving 4 bases not matched to a gene. Germline V gene lookup returns CDR1 MGHRA and CDR2 YSYEKL. This CDR3 comprises 14 residues. CDR3: CASSWDSINQPQHF. CDR3 nucleotide sequence: TGCGCCAGCAGCTGGGACAGTATCAATCAGCCCCAGCATTTT.

The J gene is TRBJ2-4, the V gene TRBV28, with a tentative D call TRBD1 (6 bases). The V and J ends lost 1 base and 7 bases respectively, with 14 bases between them. The CDR3 consists of 15 residues. Germline loops: CDR1 MDHEN, CDR2 SYDVKM. In DNA, the CDR3 is TGTGCCAGCAGTTTATTTCACAGGGAGTCTAACATTCAGTACTTC. This sequence encodes CASSLFHRESNIQYF.

The chain joins TRBV10-3 to TRBJ1-3; possibly TRBD1 for D (6 bases). The CDR3 has 14 residues. Germline CDR1 ENHRY, CDR2 SYGVKD. Trimming removed 3 bases at V and 4 bases at J, with 10 bases between. This CDR3 reads CAISEMGAGNTIYF. The CDR3 region has the DNA TGTGCCATCAGTGAAATGGGGGCAGGAAACACCATATATTTT.

V is TRBV5-8 and J is TRBJ2-5, with a weak D call TRBD1 (6 bases). Germline loops: CDR1 SGHTS, CDR2 YDEGEE. With 0 bases removed from V and 1 base from J, the gap between germline ends came to 13 bases. This CDR3 contains 16 residues. CDR3 loop: CASSLDGRGSQETQYF. In nucleotides, the CDR3 is TGTGCCAGCAGCTTGGATGGCAGGGGCTCCCAAGAGACCCAGTACTTC.

This clone was recorded only once. The junction departs from the called germline gene at one end, perhaps through a read error. The identical CDR3 is also encoded by other nucleotide sequences in the sample. This chain joins TRBV4-3 and TRBJ2-5, with D unresolved. CDR1 and CDR2 from the germline V gene are LGHNA and YSLEER. This CDR3 has 11 amino acids. CDR3 residues: CASSQSGPQYF. Here the CDR3 DNA reads TGCGCCAGTAGCCAGTCAGGTCCCCAGTACTTC.

The J gene is TRBJ1-5, the V gene TRBV7-9, with a tentative D call TRBD1 (5 bases). Trimming removed 2 bases from V and 3 bases from J, with 11 bases in between. The V gene's germline CDR1 is SEHNR and CDR2 FQNEAQ (reference sequence). The CDR3 covers 15 residues. CDR3 nucleotides: TGTGCCAGCAGCTTAAAGGAGGGACCCAATCAGCCCCAGCATTTT. The encoded protein is CASSLKEGPNQPQHF.

The chain combines TRBV15 with TRBJ2-3; 8 bases fit TRBD2. CDR3 size: 17 residues. The germline V gene has CDR1 LNHNV and CDR2 YYDKDF (reference sequence). The ends lost 0 bases at V and 4 bases at J; junction bases unmatched: 9. The chain's CDR3 is CATSRDPPAGEADTQYF. The DNA of the CDR3 is TGTGCCACCAGCAGAGATCCGCCAGCGGGAGAGGCAGATACGCAGTATTTT.

The chain combines TRBV4-1 with TRBJ2-5; 8 bases align to TRBD2. The CDR3 is made up of 18 amino acids. Germline V gene lookup returns CDR1 MGHRA and CDR2 YSYEKL. V shed 1 base and J 1 base; nucleotides not matched to a gene: 11. CDR3 sequence: CASSQAERGSGFQETQYF. The CDR3 DNA follows: TGCGCCAGCAGCCAAGCGGAGCGGGGGTCCGGGTTCCAAGAGACCCAGTACTTC.

V usage is TRBV28 and J usage is TRBJ2-7; 8 positions match TRBD1. The junction had 11 bases not matched to a gene; V was cut back by 6 bases and J by 4 bases. Per the germline V gene, CDR1 is MDHEN and CDR2 is SYDVKM. This CDR3 comprises 15 residues. In DNA, the CDR3 is TGTGCCAGCAGCTTTTTGGGGACAGGTGGGTACGAGCAGTACTTC. Protein sequence: CASSFLGTGGYEQYF.

This clone was recorded a few times. J is TRBJ1-2 and V is TRBV10-2; D remains unclear. The CDR3 contains 13 residues. The germline gives CDR1 WSHSY, CDR2 SAAADI. Trimming removed 4 bases at V and 2 bases at J, with 8 bases between. The CDR3 DNA reads TGCGCCAGCAGTGGAGGGCAGAACTATGGCTACACCTTC. Its translation is CASSGGQNYGYTF.

This chain connects TRBV6-1 to TRBJ1-1; 10 nucleotides match TRBD1. The CDR3 contains 13 residues. The germline V gene encodes CDR1 MNHNS and CDR2 SASEGT. Trimming removed 6 bases from V and 4 bases from J; junction bases left unmatched: 2. The chain's CDR3 is CASRRTGGTEAFF. The CDR3 coding sequence is TGTGCCAGCAGGAGGACAGGGGGCACTGAAGCTTTCTTT.

The gene calls are TRBV9 and TRBJ2-3; tentatively, D is TRBD1 (6 bases). Trimming stripped 3 bases from V and 2 bases from J, with 16 bases between. CDR1 and CDR2 from the germline V gene are SGDLS and YYNGEE. The CDR3 consists of 16 residues. The CDR3, as DNA: TGTGCCAGCAGCGCCCGGGACAAACTGAACACAGATACGCAGTATTTT. Its translation: CASSARDKLNTDTQYF.

The chain combines TRBV5-6 with TRBJ2-1; no reliable D call. This CDR3 has 16 residues. Germline V CDR1 and CDR2: SGHDT, YYEEEE. The ends were cut back, 0 bases at V and 0 bases at J, with 10 bases in the middle. The CDR3, as DNA: TGTGCCAGCAGCTTGGGTAGCCTACTCTCCTACAATGAGCAGTTCTTC. It yields the protein CASSLGSLLSYNEQFF.

The chain couples TRBV6-5 to TRBJ1-1, with D possibly TRBD1 on 6 matching bases. V lost 3 bases, J lost 0 bases, and 14 bases lay in between. CDR3 length: 16 residues. Germline loops: CDR1 MNHEY, CDR2 SVGAGI. The CDR3 sequence: CASSYYRAAMNTEAFF. The CDR3 region has the DNA TGTGCCAGCAGTTATTACAGGGCCGCCATGAACACTGAAGCTTTCTTT.

V gene TRBV27 combines with J gene TRBJ2-1; tentatively, D is TRBD2 (6 bases). Trimming pared 5 bases from V and 3 bases from J, leaving 14 bases between. Germline CDR1 MNHEY, CDR2 SMNVEV (reference sequence). This CDR3 is 15 amino acids long. CDR3 region: CASSSSTSYYNEQFF. DNA for the CDR3: TGTGCCAGCAGTAGTAGTACTAGCTACTACAATGAGCAGTTCTTC.

This rearrangement joins TRBV30 to TRBJ2-5; 7 positions agree with TRBD2. After removal of 0 bases from V and 3 bases from J, the junction contained 4 bases not matched to a gene. The CDR3 sequence is 14 residues long. CDR1 and CDR2 (germline): GTSNPN, SVGIG (reference sequence). This CDR3 is CAWSVGLAEETQYF. As DNA, the CDR3 is TGTGCCTGGAGTGTAGGGCTAGCGGAAGAGACCCAGTACTTC.